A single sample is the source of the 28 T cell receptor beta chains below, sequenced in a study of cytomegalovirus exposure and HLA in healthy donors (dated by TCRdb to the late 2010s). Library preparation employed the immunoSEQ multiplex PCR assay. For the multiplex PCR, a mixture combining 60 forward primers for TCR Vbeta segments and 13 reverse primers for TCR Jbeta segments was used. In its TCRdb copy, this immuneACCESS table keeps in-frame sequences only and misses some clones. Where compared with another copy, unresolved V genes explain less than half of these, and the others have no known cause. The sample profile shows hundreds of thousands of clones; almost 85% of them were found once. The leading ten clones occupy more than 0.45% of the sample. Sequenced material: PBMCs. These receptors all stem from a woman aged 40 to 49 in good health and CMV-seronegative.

The CDR3 here is CAIRQGNYGYTF. Written as DNA, the CDR3 is TGTGCCATCAGACAGGGAAACTATGGCTACACCTTC. The rearrangement joins TRBV10-3 to TRBJ1-2; possibly TRBD1 for D (6 bases). The CDR3 is 12 residues long. The germline V and J ends were trimmed by 6 bases and 2 bases, with 7 bases remaining between them. Germline V gene sequence: CDR1 ENHRY, CDR2 SYGVKD.

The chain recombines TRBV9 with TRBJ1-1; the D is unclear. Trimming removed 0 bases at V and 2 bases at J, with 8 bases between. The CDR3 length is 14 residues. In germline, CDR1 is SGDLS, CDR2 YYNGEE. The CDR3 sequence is CASSVGQLNTEAFF. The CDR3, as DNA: TGTGCCAGCAGCGTAGGGCAACTAAACACTGAAGCTTTCTTT.

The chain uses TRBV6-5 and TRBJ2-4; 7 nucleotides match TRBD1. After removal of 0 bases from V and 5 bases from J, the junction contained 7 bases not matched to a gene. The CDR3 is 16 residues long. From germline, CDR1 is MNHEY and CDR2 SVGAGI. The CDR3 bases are TGTGCCAGCAGTTACTCTCACGCAGGGGGTGAAAACATTCAGTACTTC. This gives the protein CASSYSHAGGENIQYF.

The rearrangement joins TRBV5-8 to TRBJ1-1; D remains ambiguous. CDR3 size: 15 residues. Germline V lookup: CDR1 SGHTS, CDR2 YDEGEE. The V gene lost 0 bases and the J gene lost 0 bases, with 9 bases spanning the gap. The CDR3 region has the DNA TGTGCCAGCAGCTTGGATAGAGCCTTGAACACTGAAGCTTTCTTT. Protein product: CASSLDRALNTEAFF.

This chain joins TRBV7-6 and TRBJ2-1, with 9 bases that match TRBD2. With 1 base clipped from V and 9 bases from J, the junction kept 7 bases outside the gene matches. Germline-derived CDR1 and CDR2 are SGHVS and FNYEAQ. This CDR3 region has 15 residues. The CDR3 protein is CASSLVAGGAGEQFF. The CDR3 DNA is TGTGCCAGCAGCTTAGTGGCGGGGGGGGCCGGTGAGCAGTTCTTC.

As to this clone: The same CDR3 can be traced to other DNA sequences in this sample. Here the CDR3 DNA reads TGCGCCAGCAGCTTACAGGGGAATGAGCAGTTCTTC. This sequence encodes CASSLQGNEQFF. The chain employs TRBV5-1 and TRBJ2-1, with TRBD1 matching over 7 bases. Germline V CDR1 and CDR2: SGHRS, YFSETQ. V lost 2 bases to trimming and J lost 7 bases; unmatched junction nucleotides: 0. The CDR3 is 12 amino acids. Combining the CDR3 with reference TRBV5-1 and TRBJ2-1 gives the whole variable domain KAGVTQTPRYLIKTRGQQVTLSCSPISGHRSVSWYQQTPGQGLQFLFEYFSETQRNKGNFPGRFSGRQFSNSRSEMNVSTLELGDSALYLCASSLQGNEQFFGPGTRLTVL.

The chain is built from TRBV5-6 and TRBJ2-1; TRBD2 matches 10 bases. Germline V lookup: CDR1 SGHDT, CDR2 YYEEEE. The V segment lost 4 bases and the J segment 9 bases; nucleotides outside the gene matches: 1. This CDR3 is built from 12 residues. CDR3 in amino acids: CASSASGGEQFF. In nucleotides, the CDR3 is TGTGCCAGCAGCGCTAGCGGGGGTGAGCAGTTCTTC. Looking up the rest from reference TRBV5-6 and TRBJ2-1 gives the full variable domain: DAGVTQSPTHLIKTRGQQVTLRCSPKSGHDTVSWYQQALGQGPQFIFQYYEEEERQRGNFPDRFSGHQFPNYSSELNVNALLLGDSALYLCASSASGGEQFFGPGTRLTVL.

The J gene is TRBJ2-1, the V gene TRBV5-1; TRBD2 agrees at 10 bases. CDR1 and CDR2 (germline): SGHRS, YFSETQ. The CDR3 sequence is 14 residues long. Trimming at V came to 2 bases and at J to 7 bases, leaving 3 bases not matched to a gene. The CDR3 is CASSLVLAGNEQFF. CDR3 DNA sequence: TGCGCCAGCAGCTTAGTACTAGCGGGGAATGAGCAGTTCTTC.

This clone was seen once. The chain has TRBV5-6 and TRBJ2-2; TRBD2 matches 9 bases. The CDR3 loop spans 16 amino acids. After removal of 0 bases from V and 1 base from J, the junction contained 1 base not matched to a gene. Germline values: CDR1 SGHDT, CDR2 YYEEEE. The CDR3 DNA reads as TGTGCCAGCAGCTTGGGACTAGCGGTGAACACCGGGGAGCTGTTTTTT. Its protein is CASSLGLAVNTGELFF.

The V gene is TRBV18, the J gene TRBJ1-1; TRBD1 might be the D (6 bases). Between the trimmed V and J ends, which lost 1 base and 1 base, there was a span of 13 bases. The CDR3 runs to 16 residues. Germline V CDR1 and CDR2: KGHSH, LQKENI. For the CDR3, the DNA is TGTGCCAGCTCACCACGGGAATTGACAGGGAACACTGAAGCTTTCTTT. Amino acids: CASSPRELTGNTEAFF.

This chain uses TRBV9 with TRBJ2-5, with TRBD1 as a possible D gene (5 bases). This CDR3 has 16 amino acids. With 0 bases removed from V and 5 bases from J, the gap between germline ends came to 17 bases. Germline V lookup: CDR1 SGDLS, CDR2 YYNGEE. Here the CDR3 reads CASSVEAGWGSETQYF. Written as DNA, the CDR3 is TGTGCCAGCAGCGTAGAGGCAGGGTGGGGTTCCGAGACCCAGTACTTC.

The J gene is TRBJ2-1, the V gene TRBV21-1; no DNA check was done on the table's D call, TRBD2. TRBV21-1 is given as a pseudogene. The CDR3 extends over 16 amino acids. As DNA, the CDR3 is TGTGCCAGCAGCAAAGTAGTGGGGGGCTCCTACAATGAGCAGTTCTTC. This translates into CASSKVVGGSYNEQFF.

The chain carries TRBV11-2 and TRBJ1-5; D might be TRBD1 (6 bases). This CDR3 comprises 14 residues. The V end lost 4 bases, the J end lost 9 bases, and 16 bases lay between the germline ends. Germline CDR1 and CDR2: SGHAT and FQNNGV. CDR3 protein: CASSSTGAQGPQHF. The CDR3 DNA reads TGTGCCAGCAGCTCGACAGGCGCCCAGGGGCCCCAGCATTTT.

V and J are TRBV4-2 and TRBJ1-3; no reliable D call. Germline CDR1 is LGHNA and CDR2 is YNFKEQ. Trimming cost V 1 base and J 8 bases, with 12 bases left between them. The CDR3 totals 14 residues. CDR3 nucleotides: TGTGCCAGCAGCCAAGTCGATGGTGAGGACACCATATATTTT. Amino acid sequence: CASSQVDGEDTIYF.

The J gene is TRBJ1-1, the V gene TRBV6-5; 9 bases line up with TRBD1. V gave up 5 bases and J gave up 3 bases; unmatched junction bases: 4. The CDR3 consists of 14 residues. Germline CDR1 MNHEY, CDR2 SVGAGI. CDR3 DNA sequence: TGTGCCAGCAGTAAGACAGGGGGTGACACTGAAGCTTTCTTT. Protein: CASSKTGGDTEAFF.

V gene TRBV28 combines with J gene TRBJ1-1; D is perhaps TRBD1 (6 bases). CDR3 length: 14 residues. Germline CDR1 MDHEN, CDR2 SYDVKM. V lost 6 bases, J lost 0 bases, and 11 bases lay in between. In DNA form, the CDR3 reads TGTGCCAGCAGGACAGGCGGCCTGAACACTGAAGCTTTCTTT. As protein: CASRTGGLNTEAFF. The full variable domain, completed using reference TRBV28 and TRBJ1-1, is DVKVTQSSRYLVKRTGEKVFLECVQDMDHENMFWYRQDPGLGLRLIYFSYDVKMKEKGDIPEGYSVSREKKERFSLILESASTNQTSMYLCASRTGGLNTEAFFGQGTRLTVV.

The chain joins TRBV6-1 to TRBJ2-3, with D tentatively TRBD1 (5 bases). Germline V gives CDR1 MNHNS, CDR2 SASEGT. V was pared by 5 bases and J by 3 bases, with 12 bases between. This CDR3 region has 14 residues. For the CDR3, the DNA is TGTGCCAGCAGTCGACAGATACGGACAGATACGCAGTATTTT. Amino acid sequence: CASSRQIRTDTQYF.

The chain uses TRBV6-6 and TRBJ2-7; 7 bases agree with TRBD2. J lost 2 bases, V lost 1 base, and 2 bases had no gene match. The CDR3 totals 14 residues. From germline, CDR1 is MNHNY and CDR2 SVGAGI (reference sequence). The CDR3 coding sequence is TGTGCCAGCAGTTACTTGGGACTAACCTACGAGCAGTACTTC. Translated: CASSYLGLTYEQYF.

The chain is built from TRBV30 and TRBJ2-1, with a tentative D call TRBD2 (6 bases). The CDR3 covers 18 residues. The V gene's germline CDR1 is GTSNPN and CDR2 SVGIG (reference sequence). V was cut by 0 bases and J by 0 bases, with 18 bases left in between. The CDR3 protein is CAWSVAQGLVSSYNEQFF. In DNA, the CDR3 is TGTGCCTGGAGTGTAGCCCAGGGACTTGTAAGCTCCTACAATGAGCAGTTCTTC. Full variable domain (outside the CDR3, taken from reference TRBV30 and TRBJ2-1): SQTIHQWPATLVQPVGSPLSLECTVEGTSNPNLYWYRQAAGRGLQLLFYSVGIGQISSEVPQNLSASRPQDRQFILSSKKLLLSDSGFYLCAWSVAQGLVSSYNEQFFGPGTRLTVL.

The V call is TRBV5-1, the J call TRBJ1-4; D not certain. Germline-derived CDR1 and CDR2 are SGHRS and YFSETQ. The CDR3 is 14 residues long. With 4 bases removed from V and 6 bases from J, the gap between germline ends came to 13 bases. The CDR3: CASSHEEGDEKLFF. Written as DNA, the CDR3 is TGCGCCAGCAGCCACGAGGAGGGTGATGAAAAACTGTTTTTT. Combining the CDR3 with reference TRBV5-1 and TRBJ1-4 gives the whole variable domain KAGVTQTPRYLIKTRGQQVTLSCSPISGHRSVSWYQQTPGQGLQFLFEYFSETQRNKGNFPGRFSGRQFSNSRSEMNVSTLELGDSALYLCASSHEEGDEKLFFGSGTQLSVL.

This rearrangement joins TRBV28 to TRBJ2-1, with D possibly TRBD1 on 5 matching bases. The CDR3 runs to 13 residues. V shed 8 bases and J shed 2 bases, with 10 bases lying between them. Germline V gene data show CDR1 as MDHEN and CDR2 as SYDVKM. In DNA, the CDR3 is TGTGCCAGCGGTCAGGACACCTACAATGAGCAGTTCTTC. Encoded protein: CASGQDTYNEQFF. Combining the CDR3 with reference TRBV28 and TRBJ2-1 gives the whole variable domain DVKVTQSSRYLVKRTGEKVFLECVQDMDHENMFWYRQDPGLGLRLIYFSYDVKMKEKGDIPEGYSVSREKKERFSLILESASTNQTSMYLCASGQDTYNEQFFGPGTRLTVL.

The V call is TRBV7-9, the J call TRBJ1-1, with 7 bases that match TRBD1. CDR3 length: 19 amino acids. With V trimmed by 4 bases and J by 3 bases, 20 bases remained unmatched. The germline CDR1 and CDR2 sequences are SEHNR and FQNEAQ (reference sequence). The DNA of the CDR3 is TGTGCCAGCAGCTCGCAGATCGACAGGGTTACAGGGATGGACACTGAAGCTTTCTTT. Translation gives CASSSQIDRVTGMDTEAFF.

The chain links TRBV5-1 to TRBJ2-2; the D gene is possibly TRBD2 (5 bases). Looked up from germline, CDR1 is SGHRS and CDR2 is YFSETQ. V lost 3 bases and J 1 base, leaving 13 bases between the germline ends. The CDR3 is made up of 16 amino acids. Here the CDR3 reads CASSSTDSQNTGELFF. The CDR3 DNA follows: TGCGCCAGCAGCTCAACGGACTCCCAGAACACCGGGGAGCTGTTTTTT.

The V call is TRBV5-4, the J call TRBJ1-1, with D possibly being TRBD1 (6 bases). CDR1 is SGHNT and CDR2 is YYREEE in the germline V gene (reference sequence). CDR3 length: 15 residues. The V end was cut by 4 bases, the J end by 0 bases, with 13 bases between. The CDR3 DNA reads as TGTGCCAGCAGCCTACAGGGAGGGATGAACACTGAAGCTTTCTTT. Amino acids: CASSLQGGMNTEAFF.

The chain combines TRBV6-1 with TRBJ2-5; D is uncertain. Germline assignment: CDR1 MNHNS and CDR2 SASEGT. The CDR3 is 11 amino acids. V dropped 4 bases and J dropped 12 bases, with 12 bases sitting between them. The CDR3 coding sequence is TGTGCCAGCAGTGTGGGCAGATTTAAGTACTTC. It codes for CASSVGRFKYF.

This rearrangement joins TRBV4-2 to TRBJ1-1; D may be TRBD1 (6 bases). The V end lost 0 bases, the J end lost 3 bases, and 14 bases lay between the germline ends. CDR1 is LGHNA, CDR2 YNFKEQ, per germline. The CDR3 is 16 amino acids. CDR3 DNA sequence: TGTGCCAGCAGCCAAGAAGCGGGGGGCGGCTACACTGAAGCTTTCTTT. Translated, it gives CASSQEAGGGYTEAFF.

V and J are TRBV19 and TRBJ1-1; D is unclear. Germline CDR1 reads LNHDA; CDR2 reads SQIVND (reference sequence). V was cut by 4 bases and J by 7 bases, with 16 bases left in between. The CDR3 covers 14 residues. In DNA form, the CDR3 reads TGTGCCAGTAGTACAGTGGCCGTCGATGGTGAAGCTTTCTTT. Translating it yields CASSTVAVDGEAFF. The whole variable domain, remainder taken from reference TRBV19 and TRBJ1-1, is DGGITQSPKYLFRKEGQNVTLSCEQNLNHDAMYWYRQDPGQGLRLIYYSQIVNDFQKGDIAEGYSVSREKKESFPLTVTSAQKNPTAFYLCASSTVAVDGEAFFGQGTRLTVV.

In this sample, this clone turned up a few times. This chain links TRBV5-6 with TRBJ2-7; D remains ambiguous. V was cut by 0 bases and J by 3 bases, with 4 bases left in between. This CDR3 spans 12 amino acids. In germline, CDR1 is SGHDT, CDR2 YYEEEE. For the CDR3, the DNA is TGTGCCAGCAGCTTGGACGGCTACGAGCAGTACTTC. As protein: CASSLDGYEQYF. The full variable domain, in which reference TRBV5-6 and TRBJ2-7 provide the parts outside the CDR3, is DAGVTQSPTHLIKTRGQQVTLRCSPKSGHDTVSWYQQALGQGPQFIFQYYEEEERQRGNFPDRFSGHQFPNYSSELNVNALLLGDSALYLCASSLDGYEQYFGPGTRLTVT.